These 11 T cell receptor beta chains came from one sample sequenced in a study of cytomegalovirus exposure and HLA in healthy donors. Researchers ran the PCR with 60 Vbeta and 13 Jbeta primers. Here immunoSEQ multiplex PCR was the method, and the copy in TCRdb shows in-frame clones only, minus some. Here the sample spans over 250,000 clones, around 86% being singletons. The sample consisted of PBMCs. These receptor sequences come from a man aged 35-49 years in good health and CMV-seropositive.

The gene calls are TRBV6-1 and TRBJ2-1, with 7 bases matching TRBD1. The germline V gene has CDR1 MNHNS and CDR2 SASEGT. This CDR3 contains 13 residues. V shed 7 bases and J 1 base; nucleotides not matched to a gene: 1. CDR3: CASTGQSYNEQFF. In nucleotides, the CDR3 is TGTGCCAGCACGGGACAGTCCTACAATGAGCAGTTCTTC.

The chain has TRBV5-4 and TRBJ2-1; 10 bases are a match to TRBD1. The CDR3 is 18 amino acids. V lost 0 bases, J lost 0 bases, and 6 bases stayed unmatched. CDR1 SGHNT and CDR2 YYREEE come from the germline V gene (reference sequence). The CDR3 sequence: CASSLVGTGDLSYNEQFF. DNA of the CDR3: TGTGCCAGCAGCTTGGTGGGGACAGGGGACCTCTCCTACAATGAGCAGTTCTTC.

V gene TRBV5-5 combines with J gene TRBJ2-2, with TRBD2 as a possible D gene (5 bases). The V gene's germline CDR1 is SGHKS and CDR2 YYEKEE (reference sequence). V shed 0 bases and J shed 6 bases, with 15 bases lying between them. The CDR3 is 16 residues long. CDR3 loop: CASSLAASPRAGELFF. CDR3 in DNA: TGTGCCAGCAGCTTGGCCGCTAGCCCAAGGGCCGGGGAGCTGTTTTTT.

This clone was seen just once. The CDR3 nucleotides are TGTGCCAGCAGAATTTACCAATCAGGGGGGAACGAGCAGTACTTC. This sequence encodes CASRIYQSGGNEQYF. V and J are TRBV28 and TRBJ2-7; D might be TRBD1 (7 bases). Germline lookup yields CDR1 MDHEN and CDR2 SYDVKM. This CDR3 has 15 amino acids. V gave up 6 bases and J gave up 5 bases, with 20 bases separating them. Using reference TRBV28 and TRBJ2-7 for the parts outside the CDR3, the full variable domain is DVKVTQSSRYLVKRTGEKVFLECVQDMDHENMFWYRQDPGLGLRLIYFSYDVKMKEKGDIPEGYSVSREKKERFSLILESASTNQTSMYLCASRIYQSGGNEQYFGPGTRLTVT.

In this sample, this clone turned up once. One end of the junction is discordant with germline, which a read error may explain. This chain links TRBV28 with TRBJ2-6, with 7 bases identical to TRBD1. Per germline, CDR1 MDHEN and CDR2 SYDVKM. The CDR3 covers 16 residues. Written as DNA, the CDR3 is TGTGCCGGCAGTCCCGGGACAGTCCCTGGGGCCAACGTCCTGACTTTC. Translating it yields CAGSPGTVPGANVLTF.

The chain employs TRBV7-9 and TRBJ2-5; D unclear. The length of the CDR3 is 14 residues. The germline V gene has CDR1 SEHNR and CDR2 FQNEAQ (reference sequence). Trimming took 1 base from V and 4 from J, leaving 10 bases between them. The CDR3 coding sequence is TGTGCCAGCAGCTTAGATAGCCTTGGAGAGACCCAGTACTTC. This encodes CASSLDSLGETQYF.

This chain links TRBV7-6 with TRBJ2-1; 8 nucleotides match TRBD1. The CDR3 runs 15 residues. CDR1 and CDR2 from the germline V gene are SGHVS and FNYEAQ. Losses at the gene ends were 3 bases for V and 7 bases for J; bases not matched to a gene: 8. DNA of the CDR3: TGTGCCAGCAGCTTGGACAGGGAGGTTAGAAATGAGCAGTTCTTC. Translation gives CASSLDREVRNEQFF.

This chain joins TRBV6-6 and TRBJ1-1; D unclear. Trimming pared 0 bases from V and 7 bases from J, leaving 6 bases between. CDR1 is MNHNY and CDR2 is SVGAGI in the germline V gene (reference sequence). The CDR3 contains 12 residues. The CDR3 DNA reads TGTGCCAGCAGTTACTCACACAGTGAAGCTTTCTTT. It yields the protein CASSYSHSEAFF.

V is TRBV7-8 and J is TRBJ1-5, with unresolved D. V was cut by 5 bases and J by 3 bases, with 17 bases left in between. This CDR3 spans 16 amino acids. Per the germline V gene, CDR1 is SGHVS and CDR2 is FQNEAQ. CDR3 loop: CASSPRVQAINQPQHF. The CDR3 DNA reads as TGTGCCAGCAGCCCGCGTGTGCAGGCGATCAATCAGCCCCAGCATTTT.

The CDR3 loop is CASSQRTGSSPLHF. The CDR3 region has the DNA TGTGCCAGCAGTCAACGGACAGGTAGTTCACCCCTCCACTTT. J is TRBJ1-6 and V is TRBV27, with 7 bases that match TRBD1. Germline CDR1 MNHEY, CDR2 SMNVEV (reference sequence). The V gene end was trimmed by 5 bases and the J gene end by 9 bases; junction bases not matched to a gene: 7. The length of the CDR3 is 14 residues.

This chain joins TRBV5-1 and TRBJ2-1; TRBD2 matches 7 bases. Germline CDR1 SGHRS, CDR2 YFSETQ. V dropped 3 bases and J dropped 7; count of bases not matched to a gene: 4. There are 13 residues in the CDR3. DNA for the CDR3: TGCGCCAGCAGCTGGGGGGGGTCAAATGAGCAGTTCTTC. It codes for CASSWGGSNEQFF. Supplemented by reference TRBV5-1 and TRBJ2-1, the full variable domain reads KAGVTQTPRYLIKTRGQQVTLSCSPISGHRSVSWYQQTPGQGLQFLFEYFSETQRNKGNFPGRFSGRQFSNSRSEMNVSTLELGDSALYLCASSWGGSNEQFFGPGTRLTVL.